This TCR beta chain was profiled in a study of shared clonotypes between healthy human individuals. Profiling relied on immunoSEQ multiplex PCR, and the TCRdb table lists in-frame clones only, not all of them. Found here are more than 550,000 clones, 72% of them singletons; the top ten hold less than 2%. The CDR3 runs to 16 residues. V was pared by 0 bases and J by 0 bases, with 9 bases between. The germline V gene encodes CDR1 MGHRA and CDR2 YSYEKL. Sequenced material: memory CD4+ T cells sorted from blood. Stated subset: CD45RA-negative fraction. The genes are TRBV4-1 and TRBJ1-5; D is undetermined. This sequence originates from a woman in her twenties or thirties in good health. The CDR3 sequence is CASSQDIWVSNQPQHF. In nucleotides, the CDR3 is TGCGCCAGCAGCCAAGATATATGGGTTAGCAATCAGCCCCAGCATTTT.